What follows describes a single T cell receptor (beta chain). Its antigen is still unknown. These data originate in a study of cytomegalovirus exposure and HLA in healthy donors. Assay: immunoSEQ multiplex PCR; the TCRdb copy retains only in-frame clones and omits some. The data contain about 67,000 clones, around 95% of them seen just once; the ten biggest clones take up roughly 0.6%. The CDR3 spans 15 residues. The V and J ends lost 0 bases and 10 bases respectively, with 15 bases between them. The germline CDR1 and CDR2 sequences are LNHNV and YYDKDF (reference sequence). Points from the study as a whole: Per published reports, the classifier diagnosed cytomegalovirus status with high specificity and sensitivity. The study designated 160 or so TCR beta chains cytomegalovirus-associated.

Source material: PBMCs. The receptor's source is a woman between 18 and 30 years old in good health and CMV-seronegative. V gene TRBV15 combines with J gene TRBJ1-4; D call uncertain. The CDR3 DNA follows: TGTGCCACCAGCAGAGATAATCGGGAGTTGGTAAAACTGTTTTTT. Translated: CATSRDNRELVKLFF.